This passage covers 2 T cell receptor beta chains from one sample sequenced in a study of CD8 T cells in ankylosing spondylitis. General observations from the study: Made up of eight highly homologous variants, a TCR beta motif appeared characteristic of ankylosing spondylitis blood.

These receptors' antigens are unknown. TCRdb reprocessed the 5' RACE reads with MiXCR, giving one entry per CDR3 protein. The table records 450,000 to 550,000 distinct CDR3 sequences, about 5.4% of them present only once. The sequencing sample was made of blood, either unsorted or a sorted T cell fraction (not recorded which). The receptors shown here come from a male donor with ankylosing spondylitis.

In the case of this clonotype: A clone one base away is much larger, so this may be a read error. CDR3 sequence reads: CAGSPSGAEQFF. For the CDR3, the DNA is TGTGCCGGCAGTCCCTCCGGAGCTGAGCAGTTCTTC. The V gene is TRBV6-5, the J gene TRBJ2-1; D unclear. This CDR3 spans 12 amino acids. The germline CDR1 and CDR2 sequences are MNHEY and SVGAGI.

In its sample, this clonotype was seen many times. This rearrangement joins TRBV7-2 to TRBJ1-5; D might be TRBD1 (5 bases). Trimming shortened V by 7 bases and J by 7 bases, and 14 bases separated the two germline ends. The CDR3 is 13 residues long. Germline assignment: CDR1 SGHTA and CDR2 FQGNSA. This chain's CDR3 is CASTPGGDQPQHF. The DNA of the CDR3 is TGTGCCAGCACCCCGGGGGGGGACCAGCCCCAGCATTTT. Supplemented by reference TRBV7-2 and TRBJ1-5, the full variable domain reads GAGVSQSPSNKVTEKGKDVELRCDPISGHTALYWYRQSLGQGLEFLIYFQGNSAPDKSGLPSDRFSAERTGGSVSTLTIQRTQQEDSAVYLCASTPGGDQPQHFGDGTRLSIL.